This T cell receptor beta chain was identified in a study of response to subunit inactivated influenza vaccine. Each CDR3 protein is one row after TCRdb ran MiXCR on the RT-PCR reads. The repertoire holds about 500,000 distinct CDR3 sequences, with approximately 17% as singletons. J gave up 0 bases and V 3 bases, and 1 base lay outside the gene matches. Germline assignment: CDR1 SGHDT and CDR2 YYEEEE. The CDR3 is 15 residues long. This clonotype was sampled from a man in his fifties or sixties who received an inactivated influenza vaccine. Material: CD4+ T cells sorted from PBMCs, obtained about 24 months after vaccination. This sequence joins TRBV5-6 and TRBJ2-1; 9 positions agree with TRBD2. CDR3 in amino acids: CASSWGLASYNEQFF. The CDR3 DNA sequence: TGTGCCAGCAGCTGGGGACTAGCCTCCTACAATGAGCAGTTCTTC.